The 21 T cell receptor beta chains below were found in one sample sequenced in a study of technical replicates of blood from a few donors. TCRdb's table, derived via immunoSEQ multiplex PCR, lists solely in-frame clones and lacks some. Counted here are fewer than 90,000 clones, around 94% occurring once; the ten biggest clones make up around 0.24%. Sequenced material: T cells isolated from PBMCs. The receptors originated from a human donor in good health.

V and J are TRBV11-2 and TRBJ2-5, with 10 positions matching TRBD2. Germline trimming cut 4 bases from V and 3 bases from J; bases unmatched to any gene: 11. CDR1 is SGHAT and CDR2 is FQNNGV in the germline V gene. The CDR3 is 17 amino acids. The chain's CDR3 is CASSSIGPGLAEETQYF. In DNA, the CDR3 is TGTGCCAGCAGCTCGATCGGTCCCGGACTAGCGGAAGAGACCCAGTACTTC.

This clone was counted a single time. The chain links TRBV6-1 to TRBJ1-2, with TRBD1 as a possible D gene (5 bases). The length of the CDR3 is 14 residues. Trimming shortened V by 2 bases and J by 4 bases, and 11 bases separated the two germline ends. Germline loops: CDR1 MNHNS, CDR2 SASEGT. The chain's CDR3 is CASSERAGPYGYTF. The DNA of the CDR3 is TGTGCCAGCAGTGAAAGGGCGGGGCCCTATGGCTACACCTTC.

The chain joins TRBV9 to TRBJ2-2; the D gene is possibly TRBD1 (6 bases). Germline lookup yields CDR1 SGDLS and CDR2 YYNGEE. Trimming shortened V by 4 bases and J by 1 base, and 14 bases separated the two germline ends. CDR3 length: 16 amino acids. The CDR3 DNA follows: TGTGCCAGCAGCCTGCAGGGGACGATGAACACCGGGGAGCTGTTTTTT. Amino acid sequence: CASSLQGTMNTGELFF.

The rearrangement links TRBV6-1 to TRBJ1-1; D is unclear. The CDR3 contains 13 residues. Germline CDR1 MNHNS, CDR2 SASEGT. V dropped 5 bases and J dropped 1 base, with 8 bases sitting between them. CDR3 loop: CASSFGENTEAFF. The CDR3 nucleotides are TGTGCCAGCAGTTTCGGGGAGAACACTGAAGCTTTCTTT.

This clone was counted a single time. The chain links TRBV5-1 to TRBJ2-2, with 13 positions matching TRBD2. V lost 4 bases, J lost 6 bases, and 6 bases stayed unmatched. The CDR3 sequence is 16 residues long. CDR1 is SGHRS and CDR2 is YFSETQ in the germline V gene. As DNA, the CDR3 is TGCGCCAGCAGCCGCGGACTAGCGGGAGTGCCCGGGGAGCTGTTTTTT. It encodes CASSRGLAGVPGELFF.

In nucleotides, the CDR3 is TGTGCCAGCAGCTTGGGACAGCCCGGGGAGCTGTTTTTT. Its translation: CASSLGQPGELFF. The rearrangement links TRBV7-3 to TRBJ2-2; 7 nucleotides line up with TRBD1. V was pared by 3 bases and J by 6 bases, with 1 base of the junction left unmatched. Germline V gene lookup returns CDR1 SGHTA and CDR2 FQGTGA. This CDR3 is built from 13 residues.

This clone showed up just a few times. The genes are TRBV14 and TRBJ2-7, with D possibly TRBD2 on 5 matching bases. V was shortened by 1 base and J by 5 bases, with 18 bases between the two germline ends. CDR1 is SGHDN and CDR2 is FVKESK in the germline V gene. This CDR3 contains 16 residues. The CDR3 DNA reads TGTGCCAGCAGCCAAGTAGTCACGGGATTTATCCACGAGCAGTACTTC. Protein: CASSQVVTGFIHEQYF.

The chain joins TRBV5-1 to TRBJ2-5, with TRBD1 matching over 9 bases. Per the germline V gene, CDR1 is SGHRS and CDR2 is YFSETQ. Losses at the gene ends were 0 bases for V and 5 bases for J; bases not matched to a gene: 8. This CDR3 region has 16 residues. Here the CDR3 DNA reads TGCGCCAGCAGCTTGGTCCCAACCGGGACAGGGGAGACCCAGTACTTC. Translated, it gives CASSLVPTGTGETQYF.

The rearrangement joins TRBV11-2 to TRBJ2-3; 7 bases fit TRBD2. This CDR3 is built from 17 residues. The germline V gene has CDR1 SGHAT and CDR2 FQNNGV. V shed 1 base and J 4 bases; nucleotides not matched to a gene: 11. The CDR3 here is CASSLGSGGWGPDTQYF. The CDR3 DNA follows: TGTGCCAGCAGCTTAGGTTCGGGGGGATGGGGACCAGATACGCAGTATTTT. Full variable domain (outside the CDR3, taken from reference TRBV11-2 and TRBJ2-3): EAGVAQSPRYKIIEKRQSVAFWCNPISGHATLYWYQQILGQGPKLLIQFQNNGVVDDSQLPKDRFSAERLKGVDSTLKIQPAKLEDSAVYLCASSLGSGGWGPDTQYFGPGTRLTVL.

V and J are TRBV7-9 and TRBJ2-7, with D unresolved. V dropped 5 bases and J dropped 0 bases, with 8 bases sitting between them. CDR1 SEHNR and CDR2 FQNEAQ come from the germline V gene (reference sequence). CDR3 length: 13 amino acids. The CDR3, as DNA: TGTGCCAGCAGCCCCGACAACTCCTACGAGCAGTACTTC. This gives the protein CASSPDNSYEQYF.

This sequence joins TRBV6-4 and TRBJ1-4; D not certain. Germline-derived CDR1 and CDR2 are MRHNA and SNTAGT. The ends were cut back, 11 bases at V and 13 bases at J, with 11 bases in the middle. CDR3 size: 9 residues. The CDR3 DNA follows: TGTGCCCTACGGGTTCGACTGTTTTTT. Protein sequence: CALRVRLFF.

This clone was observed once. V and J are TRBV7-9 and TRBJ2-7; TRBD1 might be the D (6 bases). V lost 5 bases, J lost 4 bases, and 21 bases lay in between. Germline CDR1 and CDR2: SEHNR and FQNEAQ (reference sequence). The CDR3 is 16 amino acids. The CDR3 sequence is CASSPYYQGPEYEQYF. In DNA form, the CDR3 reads TGTGCCAGCAGCCCCTACTATCAGGGGCCGGAGTACGAGCAGTACTTC.

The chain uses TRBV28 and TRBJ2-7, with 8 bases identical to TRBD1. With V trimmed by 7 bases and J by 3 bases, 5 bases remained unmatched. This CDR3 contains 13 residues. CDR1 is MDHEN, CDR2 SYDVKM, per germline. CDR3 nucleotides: TGTGCCAGCAAGGGGACAGGCGACTACGAGCAGTACTTC. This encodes CASKGTGDYEQYF.

The CDR3 nucleotides are TGTGCCAGGTTCCTGCGGACAGATGACAACTACAATGAGCAGTTCTTC. Translating gives CARFLRTDDNYNEQFF. The rearrangement links TRBV27 to TRBJ2-1; D might be TRBD1 (6 bases). Between the trimmed V and J ends, which lost 9 bases and 3 bases, there was a span of 21 bases. CDR1 is MNHEY and CDR2 is SMNVEV in the germline V gene (reference sequence). This CDR3 contains 16 residues.

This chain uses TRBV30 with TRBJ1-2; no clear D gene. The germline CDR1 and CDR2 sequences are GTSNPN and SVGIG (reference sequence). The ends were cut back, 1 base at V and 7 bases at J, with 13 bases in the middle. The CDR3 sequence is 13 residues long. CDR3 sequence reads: CAWSGVRAGGYTF. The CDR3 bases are TGTGCCTGGAGTGGCGTTCGGGCGGGTGGCTACACCTTC.

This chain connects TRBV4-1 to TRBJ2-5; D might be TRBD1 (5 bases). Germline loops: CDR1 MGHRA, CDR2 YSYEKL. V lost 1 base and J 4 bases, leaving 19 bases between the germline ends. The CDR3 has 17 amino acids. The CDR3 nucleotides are TGCGCCAGCAGCCAAGTTTTCCAGGGCAGGGAAAGAGAGACCCAGTACTTC. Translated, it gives CASSQVFQGRERETQYF.

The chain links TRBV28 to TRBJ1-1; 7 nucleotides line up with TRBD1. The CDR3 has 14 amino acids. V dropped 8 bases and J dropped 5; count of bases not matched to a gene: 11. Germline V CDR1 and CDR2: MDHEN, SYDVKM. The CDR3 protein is CASRLGLQGTEAFF. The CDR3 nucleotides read TGTGCCAGCCGTCTAGGGCTACAGGGGACTGAAGCTTTCTTT.

The CDR3 reads CASREGANYGYTF. CDR3 DNA: TGTGCCAGCAGGGAGGGTGCCAACTATGGCTACACCTTC. The chain joins TRBV2 to TRBJ1-2; D is unresolved. CDR1 is SNHLY, CDR2 FYNNEI, per germline. There are 13 residues in the CDR3. V was shortened by 6 bases and J by 2 bases, with 10 bases between the two germline ends.

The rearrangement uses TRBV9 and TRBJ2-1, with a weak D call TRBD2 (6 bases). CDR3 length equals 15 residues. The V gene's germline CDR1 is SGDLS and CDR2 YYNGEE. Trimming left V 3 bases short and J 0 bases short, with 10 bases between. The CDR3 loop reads CASSGVAASYNEQFF. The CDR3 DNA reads TGTGCCAGCAGCGGGGTAGCGGCCTCCTACAATGAGCAGTTCTTC.

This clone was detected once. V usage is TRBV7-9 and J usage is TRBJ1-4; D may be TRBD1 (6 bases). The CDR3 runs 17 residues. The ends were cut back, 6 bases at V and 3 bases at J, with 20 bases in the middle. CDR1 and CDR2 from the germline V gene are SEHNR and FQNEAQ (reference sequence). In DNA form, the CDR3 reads TGTGCCAGCAGGAGGGGGGGGCCCTCCGCGGCTAATGAAAAACTGTTTTTT. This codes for CASRRGGPSAANEKLFF. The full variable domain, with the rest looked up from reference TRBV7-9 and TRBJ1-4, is DTGVSQNPRHKITKRGQNVTFRCDPISEHNRLYWYRQTLGQGPEFLTYFQNEAQLEKSRLLSDRFSAERPKGSFSTLEIQRTEQGDSAMYLCASRRGGPSAANEKLFFGSGTQLSVL.

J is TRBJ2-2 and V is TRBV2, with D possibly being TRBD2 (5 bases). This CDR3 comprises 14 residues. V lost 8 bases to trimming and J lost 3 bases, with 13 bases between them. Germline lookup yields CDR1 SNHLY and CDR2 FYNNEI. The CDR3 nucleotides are TGTGCCAGCTCCTGGCGAGGGTACACCGGGGAGCTGTTTTTT. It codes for CASSWRGYTGELFF.